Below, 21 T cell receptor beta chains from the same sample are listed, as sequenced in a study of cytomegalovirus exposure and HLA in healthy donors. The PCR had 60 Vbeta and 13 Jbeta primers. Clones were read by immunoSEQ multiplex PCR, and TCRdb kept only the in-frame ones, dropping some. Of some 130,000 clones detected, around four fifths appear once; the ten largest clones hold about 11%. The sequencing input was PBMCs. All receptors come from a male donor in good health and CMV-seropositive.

The DNA for the CDR3 is TGTGCCAGCAGCTCTCAGGGTCGCCAGCCCCAGCATTTT. Protein: CASSSQGRQPQHF. V and J are TRBV27 and TRBJ1-5; weak D call: TRBD1 (5 bases). The ends were cut back, 6 bases at V and 7 bases at J, with 13 bases in the middle. The CDR3 is 13 amino acids. Per the germline V gene, CDR1 is MNHEY and CDR2 is SMNVEV (reference sequence).

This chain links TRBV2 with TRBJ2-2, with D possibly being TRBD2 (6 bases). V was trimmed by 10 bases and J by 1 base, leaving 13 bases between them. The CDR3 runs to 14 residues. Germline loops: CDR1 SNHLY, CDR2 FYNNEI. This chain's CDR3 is CAINGGLNTGELFF. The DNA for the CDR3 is TGTGCCATCAACGGGGGACTGAACACCGGGGAGCTGTTTTTT.

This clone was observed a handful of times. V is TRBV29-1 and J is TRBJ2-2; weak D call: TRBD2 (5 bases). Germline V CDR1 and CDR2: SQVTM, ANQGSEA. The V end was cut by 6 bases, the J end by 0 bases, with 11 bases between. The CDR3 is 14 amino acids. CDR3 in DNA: TGCAGCGTCCCAGTGGGAGCGAACACCGGGGAGCTGTTTTTT. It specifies CSVPVGANTGELFF.

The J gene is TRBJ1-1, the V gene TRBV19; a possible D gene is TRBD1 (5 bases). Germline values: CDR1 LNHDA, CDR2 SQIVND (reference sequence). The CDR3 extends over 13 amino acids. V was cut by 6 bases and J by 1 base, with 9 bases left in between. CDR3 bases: TGTGCCAGTAGAACTACAGGGAACACTGAAGCTTTCTTT. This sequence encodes CASRTTGNTEAFF. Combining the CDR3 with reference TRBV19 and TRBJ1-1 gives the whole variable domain DGGITQSPKYLFRKEGQNVTLSCEQNLNHDAMYWYRQDPGQGLRLIYYSQIVNDFQKGDIAEGYSVSREKKESFPLTVTSAQKNPTAFYLCASRTTGNTEAFFGQGTRLTVV.

The CDR3 region has the DNA TGTGCCAGTAGTATCGGGGGGGCTCATAGTACGGCTTTCTTT. Its protein product is CASSIGGAHSTAFF. The genes are TRBV19 and TRBJ1-1; TRBD1 is a possible D gene (6 bases). V was cut by 3 bases and J by 11 bases, with 19 bases left in between. Germline values: CDR1 LNHDA, CDR2 SQIVND (reference sequence). The CDR3 is 14 amino acids.

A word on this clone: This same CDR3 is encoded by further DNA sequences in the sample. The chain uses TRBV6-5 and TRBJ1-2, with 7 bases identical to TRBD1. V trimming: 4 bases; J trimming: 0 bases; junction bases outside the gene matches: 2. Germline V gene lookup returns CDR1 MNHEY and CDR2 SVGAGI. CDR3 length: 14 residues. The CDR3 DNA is TGTGCCAGCAGTTTTGACAGGGCTAACTATGGCTACACCTTC. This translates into CASSFDRANYGYTF.

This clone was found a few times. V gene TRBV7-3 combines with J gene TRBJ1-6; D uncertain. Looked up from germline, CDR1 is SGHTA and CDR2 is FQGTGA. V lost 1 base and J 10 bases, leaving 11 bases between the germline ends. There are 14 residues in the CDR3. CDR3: CASSLMGAGSPLHF. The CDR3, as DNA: TGTGCCAGCAGCTTAATGGGTGCAGGATCACCCCTCCACTTT.

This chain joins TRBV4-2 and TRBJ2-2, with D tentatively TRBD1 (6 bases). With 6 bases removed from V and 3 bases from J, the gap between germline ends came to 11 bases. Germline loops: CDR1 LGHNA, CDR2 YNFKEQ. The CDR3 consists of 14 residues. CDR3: CASRGGQYTGELFF. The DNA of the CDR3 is TGTGCCAGCAGGGGCGGACAGTACACCGGGGAGCTGTTTTTT.

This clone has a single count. The CDR3 DNA sequence: TGTGCCAGTAGTCTGAGGACAGGGGCTAACACTGAAGCTTTCTTT. Amino acid sequence: CASSLRTGANTEAFF. The chain has TRBV19 and TRBJ1-1; TRBD1 agrees at 9 bases. The CDR3 has 15 residues. The germline gives CDR1 LNHDA, CDR2 SQIVND (reference sequence). V lost 5 bases, J lost 2 bases, and 6 bases stayed unmatched.

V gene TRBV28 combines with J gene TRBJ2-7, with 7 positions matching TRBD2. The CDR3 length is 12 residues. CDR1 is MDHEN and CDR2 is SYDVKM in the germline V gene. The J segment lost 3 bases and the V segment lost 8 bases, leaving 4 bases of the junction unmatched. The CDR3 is CASQTSIYEQYF. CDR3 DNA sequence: TGTGCCAGCCAGACTAGCATCTACGAGCAGTACTTC.

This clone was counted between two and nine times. DNA for the CDR3: TGTGCCAGCAGTTTCAGAGCGGGAGGTGAGCAGTTCTTC. Protein: CASSFRAGGEQFF. The chain is built from TRBV27 and TRBJ2-1; 9 nucleotides match TRBD2. This CDR3 contains 13 residues. CDR1 and CDR2 (germline): MNHEY, SMNVEV (reference sequence). V lost 3 bases, J lost 9 bases, and 3 bases stayed unmatched.

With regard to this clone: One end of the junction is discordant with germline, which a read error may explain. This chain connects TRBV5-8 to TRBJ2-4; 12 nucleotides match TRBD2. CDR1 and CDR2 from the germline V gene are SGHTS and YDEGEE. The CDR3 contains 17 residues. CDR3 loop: CASSERLAGASKNSQYF. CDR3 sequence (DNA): TGTGCCAGCAGCGAAAGACTAGCGGGGGCTTCCAAAAACAGTCAGTACTTC.

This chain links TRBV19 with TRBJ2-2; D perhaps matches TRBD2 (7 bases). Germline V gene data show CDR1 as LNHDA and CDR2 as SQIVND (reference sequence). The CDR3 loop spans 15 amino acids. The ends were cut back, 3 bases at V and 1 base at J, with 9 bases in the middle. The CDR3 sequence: CASSIRGGNTGELFF. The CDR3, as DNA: TGTGCCAGTAGTATTAGGGGGGGGAACACCGGGGAGCTGTTTTTT. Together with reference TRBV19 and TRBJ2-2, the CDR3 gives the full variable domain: DGGITQSPKYLFRKEGQNVTLSCEQNLNHDAMYWYRQDPGQGLRLIYYSQIVNDFQKGDIAEGYSVSREKKESFPLTVTSAQKNPTAFYLCASSIRGGNTGELFFGEGSRLTVL.

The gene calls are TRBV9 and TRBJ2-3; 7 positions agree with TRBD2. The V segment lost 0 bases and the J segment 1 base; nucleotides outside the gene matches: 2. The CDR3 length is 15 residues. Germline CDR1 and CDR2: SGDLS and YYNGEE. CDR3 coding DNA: TGTGCCAGCAGCGTAGGCGCGGGAGGCACAGATACGCAGTATTTT. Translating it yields CASSVGAGGTDTQYF. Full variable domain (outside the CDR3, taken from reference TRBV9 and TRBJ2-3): DSGVTQTPKHLITATGQRVTLRCSPRSGDLSVYWYQQSLDQGLQFLIQYYNGEERAKGNILERFSAQQFPDLHSELNLSSLELGDSALYFCASSVGAGGTDTQYFGPGTRLTVL.

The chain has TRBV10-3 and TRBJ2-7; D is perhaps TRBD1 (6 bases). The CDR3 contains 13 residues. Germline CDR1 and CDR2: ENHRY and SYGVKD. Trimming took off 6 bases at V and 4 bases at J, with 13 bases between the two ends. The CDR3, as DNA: TGTGCCATCAGGCCGGACAGCTCTTACGAGCAGTACTTC. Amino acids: CAIRPDSSYEQYF.

DNA of the CDR3: TGTGCCATCAGTCAGGACAGGACTAACTATGGCTACACCTTC. It specifies CAISQDRTNYGYTF. The chain couples TRBV10-3 to TRBJ1-2, with 7 bases that match TRBD1. CDR1 and CDR2 from the germline V gene are ENHRY and SYGVKD. The V segment lost 5 bases and the J segment 0 bases; nucleotides outside the gene matches: 3. This CDR3 is 14 amino acids long.

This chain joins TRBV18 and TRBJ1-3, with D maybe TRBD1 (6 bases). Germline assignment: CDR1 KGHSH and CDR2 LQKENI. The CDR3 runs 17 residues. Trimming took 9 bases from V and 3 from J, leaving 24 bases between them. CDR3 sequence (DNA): TGTGCCAGTTCCTACGATCCGGGGGGCCGCATTGGAAACACCATATATTTT. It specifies CASSYDPGGRIGNTIYF.

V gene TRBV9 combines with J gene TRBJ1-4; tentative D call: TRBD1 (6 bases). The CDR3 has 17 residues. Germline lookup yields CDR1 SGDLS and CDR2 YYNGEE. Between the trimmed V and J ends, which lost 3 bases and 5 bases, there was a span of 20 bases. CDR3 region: CASSADPGGLGNEKLFF. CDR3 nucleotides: TGTGCCAGCAGCGCCGACCCGGGGGGGCTTGGGAATGAAAAACTGTTTTTT.

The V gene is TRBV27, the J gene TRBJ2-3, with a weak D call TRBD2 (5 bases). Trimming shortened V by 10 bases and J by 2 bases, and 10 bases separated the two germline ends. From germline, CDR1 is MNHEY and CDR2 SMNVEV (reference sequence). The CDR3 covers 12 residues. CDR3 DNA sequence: TGTGCCACCGCAGCGGCCACAGATACGCAGTATTTT. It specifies CATAAATDTQYF.

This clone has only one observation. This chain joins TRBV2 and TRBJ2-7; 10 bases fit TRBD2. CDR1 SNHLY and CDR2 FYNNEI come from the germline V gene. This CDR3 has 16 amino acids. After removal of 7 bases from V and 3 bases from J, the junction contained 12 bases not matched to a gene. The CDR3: CASNPLGTSVGYEQYF. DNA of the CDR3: TGTGCCAGCAATCCCCTTGGGACTAGCGTCGGCTACGAGCAGTACTTC.

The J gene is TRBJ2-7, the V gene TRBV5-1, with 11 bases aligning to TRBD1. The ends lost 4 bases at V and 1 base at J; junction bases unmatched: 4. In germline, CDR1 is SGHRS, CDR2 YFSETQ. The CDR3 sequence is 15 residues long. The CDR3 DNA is TGCGCCAGCAGCAGGACAGGGGGCGCATCCTACGAGCAGTACTTC. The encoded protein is CASSRTGGASYEQYF. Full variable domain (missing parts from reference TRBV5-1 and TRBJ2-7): KAGVTQTPRYLIKTRGQQVTLSCSPISGHRSVSWYQQTPGQGLQFLFEYFSETQRNKGNFPGRFSGRQFSNSRSEMNVSTLELGDSALYLCASSRTGGASYEQYFGPGTRLTVT.